This T cell receptor (beta chain) was identified during a study of T cell responses to AZD1222 COVID-19 vaccine. Clones were sequenced by immunoSEQ multiplex PCR, and TCRdb holds only the in-frame ones, with some missing. The sample consists of 150,000 to 250,000 clones, 85% to 95% of them appearing once. The CDR3 contains 16 residues. V gave up 7 bases and J gave up 7 bases, with 25 bases separating them. CDR1 and CDR2 (germline): SEHNR, FQNEAQ (reference sequence). The receptor comes from an adult who received the AZD1222 COVID-19 vaccine. Sample: peripheral blood, taken 28 days after the second AZD1222 dose. This chain links TRBV7-9 with TRBJ1-2; the D gene is possibly TRBD1 (5 bases). CDR3 amino acids: CASTLEAGIGWGGYTF. The CDR3 DNA sequence: TGTGCCAGCACCCTAGAGGCAGGGATCGGTTGGGGTGGCTACACCTTC.